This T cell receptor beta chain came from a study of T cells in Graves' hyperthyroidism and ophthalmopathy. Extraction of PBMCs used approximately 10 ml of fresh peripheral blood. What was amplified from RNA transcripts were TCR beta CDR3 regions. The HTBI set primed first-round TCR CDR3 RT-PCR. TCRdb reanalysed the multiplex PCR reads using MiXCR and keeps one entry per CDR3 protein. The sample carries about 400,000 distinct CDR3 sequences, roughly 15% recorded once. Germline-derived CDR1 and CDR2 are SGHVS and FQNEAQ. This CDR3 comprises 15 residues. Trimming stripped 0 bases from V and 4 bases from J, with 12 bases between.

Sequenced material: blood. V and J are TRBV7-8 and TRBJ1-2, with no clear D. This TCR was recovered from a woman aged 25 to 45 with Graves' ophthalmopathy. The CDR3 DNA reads TGTGCCAGCAGCTTAGCAGGGCAGGTTGGCTATGGCTACACCTTC. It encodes CASSLAGQVGYGYTF.